This T cell receptor beta chain was identified during a study of radiation and T cells in renal cell carcinoma. Study-wide findings and caveats: Top tumor clonotypes rose in blood 2 weeks post-radiation, then contracted. Pretreatment tumor biopsies were lacking, so baseline clonotypes are unknown.

As to this clone: Its target is unknown.

The data were produced by immunoSEQ multiplex PCR, yet TCRdb's version contains in-frame clones alone and is incomplete. The data show just over 95,000 clones, with roughly 84% seen just once and under 8.5% held by the top ten. As for time point: blood 4 weeks post-SBRT, at nephrectomy. Treatment specified: 15 Gy SBRT to primary tumor, nephrectomy 4 weeks later. This renal cell carcinoma was of the clear cell type. Sequencing was performed on blood, taken from a patient whose treatment included radiotherapy and nephrectomy. The source of this sequence is a man aged 55 to 69 with renal cell carcinoma.

CDR3: CASSLAGGRNTGELFF. The CDR3 bases are TGTGCCAGCAGCCTAGCGGGAGGGAGAAACACCGGGGAGCTGTTTTTT. The genes are TRBV7-3 and TRBJ2-2; TRBD2 aligns across 12 bases. This CDR3 spans 16 amino acids. J was trimmed by 2 bases and V by 5 bases; bases with no gene match: 3. The germline V gene encodes CDR1 SGHTA and CDR2 FQGTGA.